A single T cell receptor delta chain is shown here with its context. As a fraction of the sample, this clone is medium-sized (0.01 to 0.1%). There is no known antigen for this receptor. It has no much larger one-base neighbor in the sample; base qualities were not kept. Other DNA sequences of this sample code for an identical CDR3. This entry comes from a study of gamma-delta chains in newborns, infants, children (dated by TCRdb to between 2019 and 2020). In the study overall: According to the study title, microbial exposure causes polyclonal expansion of innate gammadelta T cells right after birth. How innate gammadelta T cell populations in human newborns were shaped by microbial exposure immediately after birth was investigated in the study.

The CDR1 and CDR2 encoded by the germline V gene are GEAIGNYY and EKD. The junction shows trimming of 0 bases on V and 0 bases on J, plus 11 bases between the germline ends. The CDR3 holds 18 amino acids from the cysteine to the phenylalanine. Only the CDR3 DNA stays, 54 bases, in frame from base 1. The sequencer listed for this sample is Illumina MiSeq. For TCRdb, the public reads were processed anew by CATT, and duplicate DNA sequences were folded into one row. Within this sample are 6,900 or so delta-chain clones, with about 2% of them counted one time only. 9.5% to 12% of the sample rests with the top ten.

Sequenced material: blood. The chain joins TRDV2 to TRDJ3, and possibly TRDD3, on 5 matching bases. The TCR originated in a child who was a newborn, infant or young child, either healthy, febrile or measles-vaccinated (not recorded which). The CDR3 has the sequence CACDTLWGSSWDTRQMFF. The DNA is TGTGCCTGTGACACCCTTTGGGGTAGCTCCTGGGACACCCGACAGATGTTTTTC.